The 28 T cell receptor beta chains reported below all come from one sample, sequenced in a study of T cell responses to AZD1222 COVID-19 vaccine. Generated by immunoSEQ multiplex PCR, the TCRdb table keeps only in-frame clones and is missing some. The profile shows some 150,000 clones, approximately 85% of them singletons. The material sequenced was peripheral blood, taken 28 days after the second dose of the MenACWY control vaccine. Every receptor here comes from an adult who received the MenACWY meningococcal vaccine as a control.

This clone was seen only a few times. The chain has TRBV25-1 and TRBJ1-3; D is unresolved. Germline values: CDR1 MGHDK, CDR2 SYGVNS. Trimming removed 0 bases from V and 9 bases from J, with 9 bases in between. The CDR3 runs 13 residues. CDR3: CASSEYSSSTIYF. The CDR3 bases are TGTGCCAGCAGTGAATATTCTAGTAGCACCATATATTTT.

This clone was seen just once. V and J are TRBV19 and TRBJ1-2, with D unclear. CDR3 length: 13 amino acids. With 3 bases removed from V and 3 bases from J, the gap between germline ends came to 8 bases. The V gene's germline CDR1 is LNHDA and CDR2 SQIVND (reference sequence). In DNA form, the CDR3 reads TGTGCCAGTAGTATCGGAGCTGACTATGGCTACACCTTC. This codes for CASSIGADYGYTF. Complete variable domain (other parts from reference TRBV19 and TRBJ1-2): DGGITQSPKYLFRKEGQNVTLSCEQNLNHDAMYWYRQDPGQGLRLIYYSQIVNDFQKGDIAEGYSVSREKKESFPLTVTSAQKNPTAFYLCASSIGADYGYTFGSGTRLTVV.

The chain employs TRBV4-3 and TRBJ2-7, with 7 nucleotides matching TRBD1. J lost 4 bases, V lost 0 bases, and 6 bases had no gene match. The germline gives CDR1 LGHNA, CDR2 YSLEER. CDR3 length: 15 residues. DNA for the CDR3: TGCGCCAGCAGCCAAGATGACAACAGGGGTTACGAGCAGTACTTC. Translation gives CASSQDDNRGYEQYF.

The rearrangement joins TRBV29-1 to TRBJ1-2; D gene uncertain. CDR1 and CDR2 from the germline V gene are SQVTM and ANQGSEA. The CDR3 runs to 11 residues. Trimming cost V 3 bases and J 8 bases, with 10 bases left between them. The CDR3 region is CSVEVKDGYTF. CDR3 in DNA: TGCAGCGTTGAGGTTAAGGACGGCTACACCTTC.

The rearrangement uses TRBV5-4 and TRBJ2-1, with 9 bases lining up with TRBD1. Germline CDR1 reads SGHNT; CDR2 reads YYREEE (reference sequence). CDR3 length: 14 residues. The trim removed 4 bases at V and 8 bases at J, leaving 7 bases unmatched. For the CDR3, the DNA is TGTGCCAGCAGCGCCGGGACAGGGTTCGATGAGCAGTTCTTC. Encoded protein: CASSAGTGFDEQFF.

The chain carries TRBV4-1 and TRBJ2-2, with 10 bases that match TRBD1. CDR1 is MGHRA and CDR2 is YSYEKL in the germline V gene. The CDR3 spans 15 residues. V was pared by 1 base and J by 4 bases, with 0 bases of the junction left unmatched. CDR3 residues: CASSQGQGATGELFF. The CDR3 bases are TGCGCCAGCAGCCAAGGACAGGGGGCCACCGGGGAGCTGTTTTTT.

The chain employs TRBV7-9 and TRBJ2-2; D could derive from TRBD1 or TRBD2 (5 bases each). CDR1 and CDR2 (germline): SEHNR, FQNEAQ (reference sequence). This CDR3 has 14 residues. V dropped 3 bases and J dropped 7 bases, with 12 bases sitting between them. The CDR3 DNA reads as TGTGCCAGCAGCTTTTATGAGGGGTTCGGGGAGCTGTTTTTT. This gives the protein CASSFYEGFGELFF. The full variable domain, its missing parts supplied by reference TRBV7-9 and TRBJ2-2, is DTGVSQNPRHKITKRGQNVTFRCDPISEHNRLYWYRQTLGQGPEFLTYFQNEAQLEKSRLLSDRFSAERPKGSFSTLEIQRTEQGDSAMYLCASSFYEGFGELFFGEGSRLTVL.

This chain connects TRBV5-5 to TRBJ1-6, with D unclear. Per germline, CDR1 SGHKS and CDR2 YYEKEE (reference sequence). V was cut by 4 bases and J by 8 bases, with 13 bases left in between. This CDR3 has 14 residues. The CDR3 here is CASSDERADSPLHF. The DNA of the CDR3 is TGTGCCAGCAGCGATGAGAGGGCGGATTCACCCCTCCACTTT.

The genes are TRBV11-2 and TRBJ2-3; 11 bases line up with TRBD2. Germline V gives CDR1 SGHAT, CDR2 FQNNGV. The V segment lost 1 base and the J segment 6 bases; nucleotides outside the gene matches: 15. The CDR3 is made up of 19 amino acids. CDR3: CASSLAGTSGRHYPDTQYF. The CDR3 DNA reads as TGTGCCAGCAGCTTAGCCGGGACTAGCGGACGACATTACCCGGATACGCAGTATTTT.

The chain is built from TRBV2 and TRBJ1-3; the D is unclear. Trimming removed 2 bases from V and 5 bases from J, with 7 bases in between. The length of the CDR3 is 13 residues. CDR1 and CDR2 (germline): SNHLY, FYNNEI. CDR3 in DNA: TGTGCCAGCAGTGAAAGCGGGCGAAACACCATATATTTT. It specifies CASSESGRNTIYF.

The chain uses TRBV6-5 and TRBJ1-1; D possibly corresponds to TRBD1 (5 bases). From germline, CDR1 is MNHEY and CDR2 SVGAGI. The CDR3 totals 15 residues. V was cut by 6 bases and J by 1 base, with 15 bases left in between. As DNA, the CDR3 is TGTGCCAGCAGGCCTACGGGCGGGGGGAACACTGAAGCTTTCTTT. Its translation: CASRPTGGGNTEAFF.

The chain carries TRBV3-1 (or the pseudogene TRBV3-2) and TRBJ2-2; TRBD2 aligns across 8 bases. CDR1 and CDR2 (germline): LGHDT, YNNKEL (reference sequence). Unmatched junction bases numbered 12, after V lost 4 bases and J lost 5 bases. CDR3 size: 17 residues. The CDR3 here is CASSPRGREGRTGELFF. CDR3 nucleotides: TGTGCCAGCAGCCCCCGGGGCCGGGAGGGCCGAACCGGGGAGCTGTTTTTT.

The chain has TRBV28 and TRBJ2-7, with 9 bases identical to TRBD2. Germline trimming cut 4 bases from V and 4 bases from J; bases unmatched to any gene: 8. The CDR3 totals 15 residues. The germline CDR1 and CDR2 sequences are MDHEN and SYDVKM. CDR3 bases: TGTGCCAGCAGTTCAAGCGGGGGGCATAAGTACGAGCAGTACTTC. Translating it yields CASSSSGGHKYEQYF.

The chain recombines TRBV2 with TRBJ1-1; tentative D call: TRBD1 (6 bases). Trimming shortened V by 4 bases and J by 1 base, and 25 bases separated the two germline ends. The CDR3 is 19 residues long. Germline CDR1 and CDR2: SNHLY and FYNNEI. The CDR3 DNA reads TGTGCCAGCAGTGCGAGGACGGGACATCTAAAATGGGGGAACACTGAAGCTTTCTTT. Protein sequence: CASSARTGHLKWGNTEAFF.

This sequence joins TRBV9 and TRBJ1-6; perhaps TRBD1 as D (5 bases). The ends were cut back, 2 bases at V and 10 bases at J, with 13 bases in the middle. The CDR3 covers 14 residues. Germline CDR1 SGDLS, CDR2 YYNGEE. CDR3 in amino acids: CASSVGPPGSPLHF. For the CDR3, the DNA is TGTGCCAGCAGCGTCGGGCCGCCAGGGTCACCCCTCCACTTT.

The chain has TRBV7-2 and TRBJ1-1; D is undetermined. The V end lost 5 bases, the J end lost 1 base, and 8 bases lay between the germline ends. Germline lookup yields CDR1 SGHTA and CDR2 FQGNSA. The CDR3 sequence is 13 residues long. The CDR3 region has the DNA TGTGCCAGCAGCCCGGGAGCGAACACTGAAGCTTTCTTT. Translation gives CASSPGANTEAFF.

This chain joins TRBV19 and TRBJ1-2; the D gene is possibly TRBD1 (5 bases). This CDR3 has 16 residues. Trimming cost V 8 bases and J 5 bases, with 24 bases left between them. Germline-derived CDR1 and CDR2 are LNHDA and SQIVND (reference sequence). The CDR3 sequence: CASRTISTVLGYGYTF. DNA for the CDR3: TGTGCCAGTCGAACTATCTCGACAGTGCTAGGGTATGGCTACACCTTC.

This chain links TRBV30 with TRBJ2-7; the D call may be TRBD1 or TRBD2 (5 bases each). CDR1 is GTSNPN and CDR2 is SVGIG in the germline V gene (reference sequence). With 1 base removed from V and 2 bases from J, the gap between germline ends came to 12 bases. This CDR3 contains 14 residues. The CDR3 is CAWSGPGPPYEQYF. The CDR3 coding sequence is TGTGCCTGGAGTGGACCGGGACCCCCCTACGAGCAGTACTTC.

The V call is TRBV5-6, the J call TRBJ2-7; D perhaps matches TRBD2 (5 bases). CDR1 is SGHDT, CDR2 YYEEEE, per germline. The ends were cut back, 2 bases at V and 3 bases at J, with 18 bases in the middle. This CDR3 region has 16 residues. The CDR3 DNA sequence: TGTGCCAGCAGCTTAGGAGGCGAACAACTAAGCTACGAGCAGTACTTC. The encoded protein is CASSLGGEQLSYEQYF.

The chain joins TRBV6-1 to TRBJ1-1; a possible D gene is TRBD1 (5 bases). The germline CDR1 and CDR2 sequences are MNHNS and SASEGT. The CDR3 is made up of 15 amino acids. Trimming took 2 bases from V and 4 from J, leaving 14 bases between them. Here the CDR3 DNA reads TGTGCCAGCAGTGAATATCGGGGGAAGGGCACTGAAGCTTTCTTT. This sequence encodes CASSEYRGKGTEAFF.

This chain connects TRBV5-1 to TRBJ1-1; 8 bases match TRBD1. Germline CDR1 and CDR2: SGHRS and YFSETQ. CDR3 length equals 11 residues. J was trimmed by 8 bases and V by 4 bases; bases with no gene match: 1. The CDR3 is CASSPGGEAFF. CDR3 coding DNA: TGCGCCAGCAGCCCAGGGGGCGAAGCTTTCTTT.

The rearrangement uses TRBV4-3 and TRBJ2-1; D might be TRBD2 (6 bases). This CDR3 spans 12 amino acids. Per germline, CDR1 LGHNA and CDR2 YSLEER. Trimming pared 5 bases from V and 9 bases from J, leaving 11 bases between. The CDR3 bases are TGCGCCAGCAGCGTCGGGAGCGGTGAGCAGTTCTTC. It encodes CASSVGSGEQFF.

The chain is built from TRBV5-1 and TRBJ1-5; a possible D gene is TRBD1 (5 bases). Between the trimmed V and J ends, which lost 4 bases and 4 bases, there was a span of 15 bases. The length of the CDR3 is 15 residues. Germline CDR1 reads SGHRS; CDR2 reads YFSETQ. The CDR3 DNA sequence: TGCGCCAGCAGCCCCGGGGTGGGGGGAAATCAGCCCCAGCATTTT. Its translation: CASSPGVGGNQPQHF.

The table lists this clone with a few counts. This chain links TRBV6-5 with TRBJ2-2; D may be TRBD1 or TRBD2 (5 bases each). Germline lookup yields CDR1 MNHEY and CDR2 SVGAGI. Trimming removed 8 bases from V and 5 bases from J, with 15 bases in between. This CDR3 region has 14 residues. The CDR3 protein is CASGANWGTGELFF. The DNA for the CDR3 is TGTGCCAGCGGGGCTAATTGGGGGACCGGGGAGCTGTTTTTT.

The chain combines TRBV5-1 with TRBJ2-1, with D unresolved. V shed 0 bases and J shed 6 bases, with 7 bases lying between them. Germline CDR1 SGHRS, CDR2 YFSETQ. The CDR3 has 13 residues. The CDR3 reads CASSLELLNEQFF. CDR3 DNA sequence: TGCGCCAGCAGCTTGGAACTGCTCAATGAGCAGTTCTTC.

In this sample, this clone turned up a few times. The chain employs TRBV6-2 or TRBV6-3 and TRBJ1-1; TRBD1 is a possible D gene (5 bases). Germline values: CDR1 MNHEY, CDR2 SVGEGT. The CDR3 runs to 14 residues. Trimming stripped 4 bases from V and 1 base from J, with 10 bases between. CDR3 residues: CASSLRTPNTEAFF. The CDR3 region has the DNA TGTGCCAGCAGTTTAAGGACACCGAACACTGAAGCTTTCTTT.

V usage is TRBV24-1 and J usage is TRBJ2-7; TRBD1 is a possible D gene (6 bases). CDR3 length: 12 residues. Germline assignment: CDR1 KGHDR and CDR2 SFDVKD. V lost 0 bases and J lost 9, with 8 bases in between. Here the CDR3 DNA reads TGTGCCACCAGTGATTTGACAGGGAGGCAGTACTTC. Amino acids: CATSDLTGRQYF.

This chain links TRBV7-9 with TRBJ2-1; 10 bases are shared with TRBD1. From germline, CDR1 is SEHNR and CDR2 FQNEAQ (reference sequence). The CDR3 consists of 15 residues. V lost 7 bases to trimming and J lost 3 bases; unmatched junction nucleotides: 6. The CDR3 coding sequence is TGTGCCAGCACCCGGGGGGACAGGGGCTACAATGAGCAGTTCTTC. Its translation is CASTRGDRGYNEQFF.